Listed below are T cell receptor beta chains from one sample, sequenced in a study of cytomegalovirus exposure and HLA in healthy donors. Profiled with immunoSEQ multiplex PCR; TCRdb holds only in-frame clones, not every one. The table has some 110,000 clones, about 76% seen once. Sequences were obtained from PBMCs. These receptors all stem from a woman between 50 and 59 years old in good health and CMV-seropositive. The conserved cysteine and the conserved F or W are not part of the CDR3 here. A D gene is named only where the DNA matches it firmly.

TRBJ2-7 - TRBV2 ASSELSGYYEQY
TRBJ1-6 - TRBV4-3 ASSQQGQSPNSPLH
TRBJ1-1 TRBD1 TRBV5-1 ASSLGGTGRTEAF
TRBJ1-5 - TRBV14 ASSQDEAQPQH
TRBJ1-2 - TRBV5-1 ASSLGGSVNYGYT
TRBJ2-1 - TRBV4-1 ASSPGTLISYNEQF
TRBJ1-1 - TRBV29-1 SARRTNTEAF
TRBJ2-2 - TRBV4-1 ATRQNTGELF
TRBJ1-5 - TRBV10-3 AISEDRNSNQPQH
TRBJ2-6 TRBD1 TRBV6-1 ASSWTGVGANVLT
TRBJ1-4 - TRBV6-6 ASSSNRVPNEKLF
TRBJ1-4 - TRBV29-1 SVWGRDEKLF
TRBJ2-7 TRBD1 TRBV29-1 SVESGGTGTYEQY
TRBJ2-4 - TRBV15 ATSRDSASSGQVSKNIQY
TRBJ1-1 TRBD1 TRBV7-3 SSSLRGLDTEAF
- - TRBV11-2 ASSLDIRRLTYEQY
TRBJ2-2 - TRBV7-7 ASSLAGRTGELF
TRBJ2-2 TRBD1 TRBV28 ASRSAGGGTGELF
TRBJ2-6 - TRBV7-9 ASSPISGANVLT
TRBJ2-3 TRBD2 TRBV12-5 ASGDSLGSGGYHDTDTQY
TRBJ2-1 - TRBV5-1 ASSLGDSYNEQF
TRBJ2-7 - TRBV11-2 ASRPGHLYEQY
TRBJ1-6 - TRBV27 ASTEMDSYNSPLH
TRBJ2-1 TRBD1 TRBV5-1 ASSPGQSYNEQF
TRBJ1-6 - TRBV10-3 AISESQGSNSPLH
TRBJ2-7 - TRBV6-5 ASSYSGSYSYEQY
TRBJ2-7 TRBD2 TRBV27 ASSFRTSGEPYEQY
TRBJ1-1 - TRBV10-3 AISESPETLEAGAF
TRBJ1-2 - TRBV6-5 ASSYSIEEPYGYT
TRBJ1-2 TRBD1 TRBV5-4 ASSLAGTANYGYT
TRBJ1-2 TRBD1 TRBV11-2 ASSPTGGFNYGYT
TRBJ2-1 TRBD2 TRBV5-1 ASTQGGTTYNEQF
TRBJ1-2 - TRBV28 ASSPPGSYGYT
TRBJ1-3 TRBD1 TRBV4-2 ASSQVTQGAHWKSGNTIY
TRBJ2-2 - TRBV7-3 ASRTGNTGELF
TRBJ1-2 TRBD1 TRBV7-8 ASSKQTGNYGYT
TRBJ1-1 - TRBV7-2 ASSVLGANTEAF
TRBJ2-7 TRBD1 TRBV5-6 ASSFAQGGPKQY
TRBJ2-1 TRBD1 TRBV18 ASSYTGGTEQF
TRBJ2-1 - TRBV25-1 ASSGPSWAEQF
TRBJ1-1 TRBD1 TRBV7-3 ASSPTGDNTEAF
TRBJ1-2 - TRBV19 ASTPRGYGYT
TRBJ2-3 TRBD1 TRBV28 ASSVPQGTTDTQY
TRBJ1-5 TRBD1 TRBV5-1 ASSPTGNNQPQH
TRBJ1-1 - TRBV18 ACTGPMNTEAF
TRBJ1-5 - TRBV28 ASSLTGSPASQPQH
TRBJ2-5 TRBD2 TRBV5-4 ASSLGRGWAGETQY
TRBJ2-1 - TRBV7-2 ASSLAGRGFSYNEQF
TRBJ2-7 - TRBV7-9 ASSLAQEQY
TRBJ2-3 TRBD2 TRBV6-1 ASSATSGGSTDTQY
TRBJ2-1 TRBD2 TRBV6-1 ASSGASGFWGIDEQF
TRBJ2-3 TRBD1 TRBV7-6 ASSLDRGDTQY
TRBJ2-7 - TRBV4-3 ASSQDKTAYEQY
TRBJ2-7 TRBD1 TRBV5-1 ASSLEPGQGSYEQY
TRBJ2-1 - TRBV5-6 ASSSLGGFREQF
- TRBD2 TRBV9 ASSADLSGGPYNEQF
TRBJ2-2 - TRBV6-5 ASSYLGSTGELF
TRBJ1-4 - TRBV5-6 ASSLVSGSYEKLF
TRBJ2-1 TRBD2 TRBV6-6 ASTGLAGGWQF